The clone carrying this T cell receptor beta chain was recorded only once. The sample belongs to a study of shared clonotypes between healthy human individuals. Study in general: Per donor, CD8 memory used one plate, CD8 naive used two, CD4 memory used three and CD4 naive used three.

The CDR3 loop spans 15 amino acids. Germline assignment: CDR1 GTSNPN and CDR2 SVGIG (reference sequence). V lost 2 bases and J 3 bases, leaving 14 bases between the germline ends. Each donor was a Caucasian adult residing in Nashville, Tennessee. An even split of each subset's genomic DNA across several immunoSEQ plates was performed. Clones were sequenced by immunoSEQ multiplex PCR, and TCRdb holds only the in-frame ones, with some missing. Of about 1 million clones in the sample, about 75% were seen once. Sequenced input: memory CD4+ T cells sorted from blood. The subset denotes: CD45RA-negative fraction. The sequence derives from a man younger than 35 in good health. The chain uses TRBV30 and TRBJ1-5; D uncertain. CDR3 protein: CAWSFDLSFNQPQHF. CDR3 bases: TGTGCCTGGAGTTTCGACCTTTCTTTCAATCAGCCCCAGCATTTT.